The source of this T cell receptor beta chain is a study of cytomegalovirus exposure and HLA in healthy donors. The CDR3 length is 15 residues. With V trimmed by 4 bases and J by 4 bases, 6 bases remained unmatched. Germline V gene sequence: CDR1 SGHRS, CDR2 YFSETQ. Researchers ran the PCR with 60 Vbeta and 13 Jbeta primers. Method: immunoSEQ multiplex PCR; TCRdb's copy keeps in-frame clones and lacks some. Found here are 95,000 to 150,000 clones, around four fifths of them singletons; the top ten hold around 30%. General study findings and limits: The classifier reportedly diagnosed cytomegalovirus status with high specificity and sensitivity. An ancestry cluster, one associated with Asian ancestry, reportedly showed fewer N-insertions than the approximately 650-donor mean in a later analysis.

This clone came up once. Its antigen is not identified. The specimen was PBMCs. The rearrangement joins TRBV5-1 to TRBJ2-2, with 8 bases aligning to TRBD1. The sequence derives from a man aged 60-69 years in good health and CMV-seropositive. CDR3 DNA: TGCGCCAGCAGCGCCGGGACAGGCTTCACCGGGGAGCTGTTTTTT. It encodes CASSAGTGFTGELFF.